Listed below are T cell receptor beta chains from one sample, sequenced in a study of blood T cell repertoires in COVID-19. Libraries were prepared by immunoSEQ multiplex PCR; TCRdb keeps only in-frame clonotypes and omits some of them. The data hold 200,000 to 250,000 clones, with around 81% observed a single time. The sample consisted of PBMCs or T cells enriched from blood (not recorded which). The origin of the receptors is a man aged 25-45 years with acute COVID-19. CDR3s include the opening cysteine and the closing phenylalanine or tryptophan. Fields, in order: D gene, V gene, clone size, J gene, CDR3 DNA, CDR3 protein. A D gene is named only where the DNA matches it firmly. Expanded clones get a size class; other rows say once, few or many, or leave the size out.

>NA|TRBV21-1|NA|TRBJ1-3
TGTGCCAGCAGCAACCTAGAAGGAAACACCATATATTTT
CASSNLEGNTIYF
>TRBD2|TRBV18|many|TRBJ2-7
TGTGCCAGCTCACCAATCAGCGGGGGCCTCTCCTACGAGCAGTACTTC
CASSPISGGLSYEQYF
>NA|TRBV6-5|NA|TRBJ1-1
TGTGCCAGCACCCTCAACCCCCAGGGGGAAGCTTTCTTT
CASTLNPQGEAFF
>NA|TRBV7-9|NA|TRBJ1-5
TGTGCCAGTGCAGGTGGGAATCAGCCCCAGCATTTT
CASAGGNQPQHF
>NA|TRBV12-5|many|TRBJ2-5
TGTGCTAGTGGTTTGGGGAGCGGGTCCTACCAAGAGACCCAGTACTTC
CASGLGSGSYQETQYF
>TRBD2|TRBV24-1|NA|TRBJ2-3
TGTGCCACCAGTGGAGGGACTAGCGGGGGTCGCACAGATACGCAGTATTTT
CATSGGTSGGRTDTQYF
>TRBD1|TRBV2|many|TRBJ2-3
TGTGCCAGCAGTGACGGGACAGGGAGCACAGATACGCAGTATTTT
CASSDGTGSTDTQYF
>TRBD1|TRBV6-1|NA|TRBJ1-2
TGTGCCAGCAGTGAAAGACAGGGGTTGTATGGCTACACCTTC
CASSERQGLYGYTF
>NA|TRBV29-1|once|TRBJ2-7
TGCAGCGTTGAAACCGACAATCCCCACGAGCAGTACTTC
CSVETDNPHEQYF
>NA|TRBV28|once|TRBJ1-6
TGTGCCAGCAGGAGGACATCATATAATTCACCCCTCCACTTT
CASRRTSYNSPLHF
>NA|TRBV5-1|NA|TRBJ1-4
TGCGCCAGCAGCTTCGCGGACACCCCGCGTAAACTGTTTTTT
CASSFADTPRKLFF
>NA|TRBV2|NA|TRBJ1-3
TGTGCCAGCAGTGTCGCAGCTGGAAACACCATATATTTT
CASSVAAGNTIYF
>NA|TRBV12-3/TRBV12-4|NA|TRBJ1-1
TGTGCCAGCAGGGGAGGGCACCGTGAAGCTTTCTTT
CASRGGHREAFF
>NA|TRBV5-1|NA|TRBJ1-4
TGCGCCAGCAGCCGGGGTGGGGATAGGCTGTTTTTT
CASSRGGDRLFF
>TRBD1|TRBV7-9|NA|TRBJ1-1
TGTGCCATTGAACCGGGACAGGGGGGCACTGAAGCTTTCTTT
CAIEPGQGGTEAFF
>NA|TRBV6-4|NA|TRBJ1-5
TGTGCCAGCAGCCCTTCCGGAGATAGCAATCAGCCCCAGCATTTT
CASSPSGDSNQPQHF
>TRBD1|TRBV6-5|NA|TRBJ1-2
TGTGCCAGCGTTCATAAGGCAGGGGGCAATGGCTACACCTTC
CASVHKAGGNGYTF
>TRBD2|TRBV28|NA|TRBJ2-1
TGTGCCAGCAGTTTGAGAGCGGGGGGGAAAAATGAGCAGTTCTTC
CASSLRAGGKNEQFF
>TRBD1|TRBV2|NA|TRBJ1-4
TGTGCCAGCAGTGCCCCCGACAGGGGGCTCGATGAAAAACTGTTTTTT
CASSAPDRGLDEKLFF
>TRBD1|TRBV5-5|NA|TRBJ1-2
TGTGCCAGCAGCTCAGGGACAGGGGGCAGAGGCTACACCTTC
CASSSGTGGRGYTF
>TRBD1|TRBV14|NA|TRBJ2-2
TGTGCCAGCAGCGCACGACAGGGAATGAACACCGGGGAGCTGTTTTTT
CASSARQGMNTGELFF
>TRBD1|TRBV18|once|TRBJ2-2
TGTGCCAGCTCACCCCGGGACAGCTCCACCGGGGAGCTGTTTTTT
CASSPRDSSTGELFF
>TRBD1|TRBV7-3|NA|TRBJ2-7
TGTGCCAGCAGCTTAGGACAGGGCAGGTCCTACGAGCAGTACTTC
CASSLGQGRSYEQYF
>NA|TRBV2|NA|TRBJ2-4
TGTGCCAGCACCCCACTCCCAGGGGAATCCAAAAACATTCAGTACTTC
CASTPLPGESKNIQYF
>NA|TRBV19|NA|TRBJ1-2
TGTGCCAGTAGTGAGCCGGCGGGATATGGCTACACCTTC
CASSEPAGYGYTF
>TRBD1|TRBV9|few|TRBJ2-2
TGTGCCAGCAGCACACAGGGGCCCGGGGAGCTGTTTTTT
CASSTQGPGELFF
>NA|TRBV28|once|TRBJ2-1
TGTGCCAGCAATTTCCCTTCCGGGCAGGGTCGCCGGATTCGGGAGCAGTTCTTC
CASNFPSGQGRRIREQFF
>TRBD2|TRBV5-1|NA|TRBJ2-5
TGCGCCAGCTCCCGGGCGGGGGGACAAGAGACCCAGTACTTC
CASSRAGGQETQYF
>TRBD1|TRBV2|few|TRBJ1-1
TGTGCCAGCAGTGAGACAGGGAGGTTCTTGGAAGCTTTCTTT
CASSETGRFLEAFF